This T cell receptor beta chain is from a study of blood T cell repertoires in COVID-19. Whole-study context: The United States, Italy and Spain were the sources of the acute and convalescent COVID-19 samples. The analysed material was cDNA or gDNA that came from T cells, B-cell-depleted T cells, or PBMCs.

Clinical history reported by participants formed the basis on which cohorts were assigned. CDR1 is MNHEY and CDR2 is SMNVEV in the germline V gene (reference sequence). The length of the CDR3 is 15 residues. The V gene end was trimmed by 9 bases and the J gene end by 14 bases; junction bases not matched to a gene: 17. TCRdb keeps only in-frame clones here, not all; method: immunoSEQ multiplex PCR. The sample lists some 130,000 clones, about nine tenths seen once, with about 4.1% in the top ten. Specimen: PBMCs or T cells enriched from blood (not recorded which). The chain has TRBV27 and TRBJ2-1, with 12 nucleotides matching TRBD2. The sequence was obtained from a man in his fifties or sixties who had recovered from COVID-19. The CDR3 is CARRKYGTSGPNKFF. CDR3 DNA: TGTGCCAGGAGGAAATATGGGACTAGCGGGCCCAATAAGTTCTTC.